This T cell receptor (beta chain) is drawn from a study of blood T cell repertoires in COVID-19. As for the study in general: Spain, Italy and the United States supplied samples that represented acute and convalescent COVID-19. PBMCs, B-cell-depleted T cells, or T cells provided the cDNA or gDNA that made up the material.

In the study's own analysis: From reference gene primer amplification, estimates of nucleated cell counts were derived. Only in-frame clones appear in the TCRdb table, and some are missing; sequencing was by immunoSEQ multiplex PCR. V and J calls plus clone size are reproduced from that table; the DNA served to infer D and trimming. The sample has tens of thousands of clones, about 80% seen once. Trimming took off 4 bases at V and 1 base at J, with 15 bases between the two ends. Germline V lookup: CDR1 SEHNR, CDR2 FQNEAQ (reference sequence). The CDR3 runs 16 residues. The source material was peripheral blood. The origin of this receptor is a woman aged 70-85 years with acute or convalescent COVID-19. This rearrangement joins TRBV7-9 to TRBJ2-3; maybe TRBD1 (5 bases). The CDR3 coding sequence is TGTGCCAGCAGCTCCAACCCCGGCAGGGGCACAGATACGCAGTATTTT. Translating gives CASSSNPGRGTDTQYF.